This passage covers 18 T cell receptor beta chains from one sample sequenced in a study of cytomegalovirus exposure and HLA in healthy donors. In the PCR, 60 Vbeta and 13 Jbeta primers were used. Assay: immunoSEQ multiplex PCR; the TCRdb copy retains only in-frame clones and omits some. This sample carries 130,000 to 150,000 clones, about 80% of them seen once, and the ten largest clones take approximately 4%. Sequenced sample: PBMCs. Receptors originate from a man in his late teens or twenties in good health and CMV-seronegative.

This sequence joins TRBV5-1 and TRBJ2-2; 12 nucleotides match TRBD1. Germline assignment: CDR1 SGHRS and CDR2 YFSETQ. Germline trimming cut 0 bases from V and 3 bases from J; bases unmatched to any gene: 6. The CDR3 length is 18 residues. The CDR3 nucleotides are TGCGCCAGCAGCTTGGCCTGGGACAGGGGGCTACACACCGGGGAGCTGTTTTTT. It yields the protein CASSLAWDRGLHTGELFF.

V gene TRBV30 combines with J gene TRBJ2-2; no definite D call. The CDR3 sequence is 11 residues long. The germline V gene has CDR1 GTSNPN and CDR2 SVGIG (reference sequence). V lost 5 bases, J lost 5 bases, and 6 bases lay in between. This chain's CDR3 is CAWDTTGELFF. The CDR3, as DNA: TGTGCCTGGGATACAACCGGGGAGCTGTTTTTT.

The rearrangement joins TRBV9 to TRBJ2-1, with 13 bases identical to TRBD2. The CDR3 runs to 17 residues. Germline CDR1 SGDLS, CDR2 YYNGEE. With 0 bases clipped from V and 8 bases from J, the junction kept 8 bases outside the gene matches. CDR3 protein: CASSVGRTSGSKDEQFF. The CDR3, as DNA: TGTGCCAGCAGCGTAGGTCGGACTAGCGGGAGTAAAGATGAGCAGTTCTTC. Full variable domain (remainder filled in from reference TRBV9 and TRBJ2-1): DSGVTQTPKHLITATGQRVTLRCSPRSGDLSVYWYQQSLDQGLQFLIQYYNGEERAKGNILERFSAQQFPDLHSELNLSSLELGDSALYFCASSVGRTSGSKDEQFFGPGTRLTVL.

The CDR3 region is CATIGLAESGDTQYF. DNA for the CDR3: TGTGCCACCATAGGACTAGCGGAGTCTGGTGATACGCAGTATTTT. The chain has TRBV27 and TRBJ2-3; 10 positions agree with TRBD2. The CDR3 consists of 15 residues. V shed 10 bases, J shed 6 bases, and the junction held 13 bases outside the gene matches. The V gene's germline CDR1 is MNHEY and CDR2 SMNVEV (reference sequence).

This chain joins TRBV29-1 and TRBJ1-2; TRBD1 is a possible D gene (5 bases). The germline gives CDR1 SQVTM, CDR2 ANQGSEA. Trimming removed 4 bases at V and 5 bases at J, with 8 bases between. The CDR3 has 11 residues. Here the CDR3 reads CSVVQVYGYTF. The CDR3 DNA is TGCAGCGTTGTACAGGTATATGGCTACACCTTC.

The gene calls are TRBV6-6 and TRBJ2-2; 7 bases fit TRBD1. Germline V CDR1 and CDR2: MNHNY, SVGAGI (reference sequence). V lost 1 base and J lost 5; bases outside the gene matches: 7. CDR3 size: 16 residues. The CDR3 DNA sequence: TGTGCCAGCAGTTACTATAGGTCAGGGGGAACCGGGGAGCTGTTTTTT. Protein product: CASSYYRSGGTGELFF.

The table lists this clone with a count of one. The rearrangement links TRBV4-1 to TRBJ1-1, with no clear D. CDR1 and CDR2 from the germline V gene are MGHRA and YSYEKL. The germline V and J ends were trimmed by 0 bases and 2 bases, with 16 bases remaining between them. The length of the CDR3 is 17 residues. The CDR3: CASSQEQPPPLNTEAFF. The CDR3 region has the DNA TGCGCCAGCAGCCAAGAACAGCCGCCACCACTTAACACTGAAGCTTTCTTT.

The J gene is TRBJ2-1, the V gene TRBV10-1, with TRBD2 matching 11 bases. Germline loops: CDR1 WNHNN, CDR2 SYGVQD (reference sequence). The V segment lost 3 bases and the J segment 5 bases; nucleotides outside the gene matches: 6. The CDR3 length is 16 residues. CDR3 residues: CASSDLSGGAHNEQFF. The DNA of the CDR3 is TGCGCCAGCAGTGACCTTAGCGGGGGGGCCCACAATGAGCAGTTCTTC.

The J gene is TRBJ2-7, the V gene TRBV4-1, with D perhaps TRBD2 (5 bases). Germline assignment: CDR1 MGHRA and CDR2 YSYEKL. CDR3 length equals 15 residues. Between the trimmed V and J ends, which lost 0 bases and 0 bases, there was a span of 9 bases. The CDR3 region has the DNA TGCGCCAGCAGCCAAGATGGTGGGAGCTCCTACGAGCAGTACTTC. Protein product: CASSQDGGSSYEQYF.

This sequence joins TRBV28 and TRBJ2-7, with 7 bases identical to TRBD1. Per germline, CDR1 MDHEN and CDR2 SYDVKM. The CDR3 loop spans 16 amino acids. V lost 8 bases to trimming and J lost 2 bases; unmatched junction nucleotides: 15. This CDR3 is CASRLGTAPITYEQYF. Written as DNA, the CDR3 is TGTGCCAGCCGCTTGGGGACAGCTCCTATTACCTACGAGCAGTACTTC.

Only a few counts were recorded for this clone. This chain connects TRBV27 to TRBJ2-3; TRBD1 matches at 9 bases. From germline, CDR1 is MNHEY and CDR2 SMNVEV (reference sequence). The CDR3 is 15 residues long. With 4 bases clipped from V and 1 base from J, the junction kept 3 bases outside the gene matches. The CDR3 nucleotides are TGTGCCAGCAGTTCTAGGACAGGGGGCACAGATACGCAGTATTTT. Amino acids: CASSSRTGGTDTQYF.

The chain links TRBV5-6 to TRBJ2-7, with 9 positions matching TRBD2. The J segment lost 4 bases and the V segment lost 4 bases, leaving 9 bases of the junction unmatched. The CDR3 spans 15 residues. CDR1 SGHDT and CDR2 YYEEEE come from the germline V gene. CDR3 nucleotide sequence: TGTGCCAGCAGCGTTGGGCGGGGGGGCGGTTACGAGCAGTACTTC. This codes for CASSVGRGGGYEQYF. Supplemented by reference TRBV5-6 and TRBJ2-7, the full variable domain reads DAGVTQSPTHLIKTRGQQVTLRCSPKSGHDTVSWYQQALGQGPQFIFQYYEEEERQRGNFPDRFSGHQFPNYSSELNVNALLLGDSALYLCASSVGRGGGYEQYFGPGTRLTVT.

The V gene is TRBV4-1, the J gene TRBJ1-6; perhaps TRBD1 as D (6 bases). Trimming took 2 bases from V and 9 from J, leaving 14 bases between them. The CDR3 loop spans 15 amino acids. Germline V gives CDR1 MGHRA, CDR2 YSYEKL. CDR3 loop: CASSQLQGTGSPLHF. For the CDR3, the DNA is TGCGCCAGCAGCCAACTACAGGGAACGGGTTCACCCCTCCACTTT.

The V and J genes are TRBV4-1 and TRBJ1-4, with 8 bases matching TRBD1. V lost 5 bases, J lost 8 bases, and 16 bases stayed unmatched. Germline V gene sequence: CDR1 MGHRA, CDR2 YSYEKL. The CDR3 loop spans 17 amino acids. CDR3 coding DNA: TGCGCCAGCAGCTCTCACTCCAGGGGGCGATCAGGCGAAAAACTGTTTTTT. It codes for CASSSHSRGRSGEKLFF.

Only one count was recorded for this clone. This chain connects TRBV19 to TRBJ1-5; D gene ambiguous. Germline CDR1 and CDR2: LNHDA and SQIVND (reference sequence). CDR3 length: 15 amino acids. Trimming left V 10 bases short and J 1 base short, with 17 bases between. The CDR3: CATVSDSGSNQPQHF. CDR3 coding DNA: TGTGCCACCGTTTCGGACTCGGGGAGCAATCAGCCCCAGCATTTT.

CDR3 sequence reads: CASSLRGRGGYTF. CDR3 sequence (DNA): TGTGCCAGCAGCTTGAGGGGAAGAGGTGGCTACACCTTC. This sequence joins TRBV5-6 and TRBJ1-2, with a tentative D call TRBD1 (5 bases). Trimming removed 1 base at V and 7 bases at J, with 11 bases between. The CDR3 contains 13 residues. CDR1 and CDR2 (germline): SGHDT, YYEEEE.

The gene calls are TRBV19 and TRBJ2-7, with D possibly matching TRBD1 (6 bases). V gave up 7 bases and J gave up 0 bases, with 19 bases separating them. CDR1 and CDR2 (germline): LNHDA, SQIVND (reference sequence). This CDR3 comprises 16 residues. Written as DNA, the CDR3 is TGTGCCAGTAAGTCAACAGGGCTTCCCTCCTCCTACGAGCAGTACTTC. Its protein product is CASKSTGLPSSYEQYF.

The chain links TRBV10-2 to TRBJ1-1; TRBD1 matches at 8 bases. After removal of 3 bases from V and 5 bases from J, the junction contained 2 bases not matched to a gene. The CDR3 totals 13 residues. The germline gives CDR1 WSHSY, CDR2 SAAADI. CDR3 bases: TGCGCCAGCAGTGACAGGGGGCTGACTGAAGCTTTCTTT. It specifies CASSDRGLTEAFF.